A selection of T cell receptor beta chains follows, all from one sample in a study of blood T cell repertoires in COVID-19. This table comes from immunoSEQ multiplex PCR, and its TCRdb copy is limited to in-frame clones, with some not included. The profile covers 45,000 or so clones, with approximately 87% appearing a single time and 3% to 4.5% taken by the ten largest. The sample was peripheral blood. The receptors shown here come from a middle-aged man with COVID-19, enrolled during active disease. Both conserved end residues are part of each CDR3. A D gene is named only where the DNA matches it firmly. Some rows mark clone size as missing; the rest say once, few, many or name a class of expanded clone.

TRBV30	-	-	TRBJ2-1	TGTGCCTGGAGTGTACTCTTCCGCAATGAGCAGTTCTTC	CAWSVLFRNEQFF
TRBV5-1	TRBD2	-	TRBJ2-3	TGCGCCAGCAGCTTGGTCCTAGCGGGAGAAGATACGCAGTATTTT	CASSLVLAGEDTQYF
TRBV27	-	-	TRBJ1-2	TGTGCCAGCAGTTCGCTGCTGCGAGGCGCCCAGGGCTACACCTTC	CASSSLLRGAQGYTF
TRBV7-7	-	-	TRBJ2-5	TGTGCTAGCAGCTTAGCCACAGGACCCCAAGAGACCCAGTACTTC	CASSLATGPQETQYF
TRBV3-1/TRBV3-2	-	-	TRBJ2-7	TGTGCCAGCAGCCAAGCACAGGGCGGTGAGCAGTACTTC	CASSQAQGGEQYF
TRBV19	-	-	TRBJ1-5	TGTGCCAGTAGTATAGACTCAGGGGCAAATCAGCCCCAGCATTTT	CASSIDSGANQPQHF
TRBV14	TRBD1	-	TRBJ1-2	TGTGCCAGCAGCCCGAATAAAGGGACAGGGGGTGGCTACACCTTC	CASSPNKGTGGGYTF
TRBV12-3/TRBV12-4	-	few	TRBJ2-1	TGTGCCAGCAGTTTTATGAATGAGCAGTTCTTC	CASSFMNEQFF
TRBV2	-	-	TRBJ1-1	TGTGCCAGCAGCCTGACAGGCAGCACTGAAGCTTTCTTT	CASSLTGSTEAFF
TRBV7-9	-	-	TRBJ1-2	TGTGCCGCCGGGGATGTCTATGGCTACACCTTC	CAAGDVYGYTF
TRBV28	-	few	TRBJ1-3	TGTGCCAGCAGTCCCTCCCCGGGGCAGGGGAGTATAAACACCATATATTTT	CASSPSPGQGSINTIYF
TRBV28	TRBD1	once	TRBJ1-6	TGTGCCAGCAGTCCATGGCAGGGACAGGGGAATTCACCCCTCCACTTT	CASSPWQGQGNSPLHF
TRBV9	TRBD1	-	TRBJ2-3	TGTGCCAGCAGCATTCTAGACAGGGAATCAGATACGCAGTATTTT	CASSILDRESDTQYF
TRBV30	TRBD1	-	TRBJ1-4	TGTGCCTGGAGAGACCCGGACAGGGAAGGTGAAAAACTGTTTTTT	CAWRDPDREGEKLFF
TRBV24-1	TRBD1	once	TRBJ2-6	TGTGCCACCAGTGATTCCAGGGGGCGCTCTGGGGCCAACGTCCTGACTTTC	CATSDSRGRSGANVLTF
TRBV6-4	-	-	TRBJ2-2	TGTGCCAGCAGTGGCCCCGCAGGGGCGATGACCGGGGAGCTGTTTTTT	CASSGPAGAMTGELFF
TRBV4-2	TRBD1	-	TRBJ2-5	TGTGCCAGCAGCCAACTGACAGGGAAGAGTGAGACCCAGTACTTC	CASSQLTGKSETQYF
TRBV3-1/TRBV3-2	TRBD1	-	TRBJ1-1	TGTGCCAGCAGCCAATCCTATGACAGGGAACCTGAAGCTTTCTTT	CASSQSYDREPEAFF
TRBV27	TRBD1	-	TRBJ2-3	TGTGCCAGCAGTTCCACAGGGGCCACAACAGATACGCAGTATTTT	CASSSTGATTDTQYF
TRBV19	-	-	TRBJ1-5	TGTGCCAGTACCCCCACTAATCAGCCCCAGCATTTT	CASTPTNQPQHF
TRBV5-1	TRBD1	-	TRBJ1-3	TGCGCCAGCAGCTTGGAGGCAGGGGGTGGAAACACCATATATTTT	CASSLEAGGGNTIYF
TRBV18	-	-	TRBJ1-6	TGTGCCAGCTCAGACTCAGGGTCGGCAGCAAATAATTCACCCCTCCACTTT	CASSDSGSAANNSPLHF
TRBV7-9	-	-	TRBJ2-7	TGTGCCAGCAGCTTAGGAGTCCTCTACGAGCAGTACTTC	CASSLGVLYEQYF
TRBV29-1	-	-	TRBJ1-1	TGCAGCGCAGCTAGGACAGCGATGAACACTGAAGCTTTCTTT	CSAARTAMNTEAFF
TRBV18	-	-	TRBJ1-6	TGTGCCAGCTCACCTGCCGGCTCCTATAATTCACCCCTCCACTTT	CASSPAGSYNSPLHF
TRBV6-5	-	-	TRBJ1-5	TGTGCCAGCAGTTGGGCCGGCAATCAGCCCCAGCATTTT	CASSWAGNQPQHF
TRBV3-1/TRBV3-2	-	-	TRBJ2-1	TGTGCCAGCAGCCAAGATGTCGCTAGGAATGAGCAGTTCTTC	CASSQDVARNEQFF
TRBV27	-	once	TRBJ1-6	TGTGCCAGCAGTTTCGGGTCTGCTAATTCACCCCTCCACTTT	CASSFGSANSPLHF
TRBV12-3/TRBV12-4	-	-	TRBJ1-5	TGTGCCAGCAGTTTGGCCGGGGGGGAGCCCCAGCATTTT	CASSLAGGEPQHF
TRBV27	-	-	TRBJ2-3	TGTGCCAGCAGTTTATGGTCGGGAGCCGCGGTAGATACGCAGTATTTT	CASSLWSGAAVDTQYF
TRBV7-9	TRBD1	-	TRBJ2-1	TGTGCCAGCAGCTTAGATGGACAGGCGAACAATGAGCAGTTCTTC	CASSLDGQANNEQFF
TRBV7-9	-	-	TRBJ2-7	TGTGCCAGCAGCTTAGGGGCGTGGGGGGCCTACGAGCAGTACTTC	CASSLGAWGAYEQYF
TRBV29-1	-	-	TRBJ2-7	TGCAGCGTTGTGGGACTCGCATCAGGGGAGCAGTACTTC	CSVVGLASGEQYF
TRBV5-1	TRBD1	-	TRBJ2-5	TGCGCCAGCAGCTCCGGACAGGGTAAAGAGACCCAGTACTTC	CASSSGQGKETQYF
TRBV7-7	TRBD2	-	TRBJ2-5	TGTGCCAGCAGCTCTCAAGCGGGGAGTAGTGAGACCCAGTACTTC	CASSSQAGSSETQYF
TRBV7-6	TRBD2	-	TRBJ2-2	TGTGCCAGCAGCTTAGAGGGACTAGCGGGAGCAGCCGGGGAGCTGTTTTTT	CASSLEGLAGAAGELFF
TRBV6-1	-	few	TRBJ1-1	TGTGCCAGCAGTGACCCCGCAGGGGTGATCACTGAAGCTTTCTTT	CASSDPAGVITEAFF
TRBV5-1	-	-	TRBJ2-1	TGCGCCAGCAGCGAGCGGGTGAGCTCCTACAATGAGCAGTTCTTC	CASSERVSSYNEQFF
TRBV15	-	-	TRBJ1-4	TGTGCCACCAGCAAAAGGGGGTTTGAAGCAACTAATGAAAAACTGTTTTTT	CATSKRGFEATNEKLFF
TRBV18	-	-	TRBJ1-4	TGTGCCAGCTCACCAAATGGCAGGGCTTTTAATGAAAAACTGTTTTTT	CASSPNGRAFNEKLFF
TRBV27	-	once	TRBJ2-7	TGTGCCAGCAGTCCCCTGGGGGCCCACGAGCAGTACTTC	CASSPLGAHEQYF
TRBV3-1/TRBV3-2	TRBD2	-	TRBJ2-1	TGTGCCAGCAGCCAAGAGGCTAGCGGTTACAATGAGCAGTTCTTC	CASSQEASGYNEQFF
TRBV19	TRBD1	-	TRBJ1-6	TGTGCCAGTAGCATAACCGGGACAGGGGGCTCACCCCTCCACTTT	CASSITGTGGSPLHF
TRBV25-1	-	-	TRBJ2-5	TGTGCCAGCAGTTCCGGCGGTGCGGGGCAAGAGACCCAGTACTTC	CASSSGGAGQETQYF
TRBV7-9	TRBD1	-	TRBJ2-3	TGTGCCAGCAGCTTAAGGGACAGCAGCACAGATACGCAGTATTTT	CASSLRDSSTDTQYF
TRBV27	-	-	TRBJ2-1	TGTGCCAGCAGTTTATGGGGTGGGAGCTCCTACAATGAGCAGTTCTTC	CASSLWGGSSYNEQFF
TRBV4-1	TRBD2	once	TRBJ2-1	TGCGCCAGCAGCCAAGAAACCCCGGCCGGACTAGCGGGGTACAATGAGCAGTTCTTC	CASSQETPAGLAGYNEQFF
TRBV5-4	TRBD1	-	TRBJ1-6	TGTGCCAGCAGCTCCTCGACAGGGGGAAGTAATTCACCCCTCCACTTT	CASSSSTGGSNSPLHF
TRBV2	-	-	TRBJ2-1	TGTGCCAGCAGTGACGGACATCCCTCCTACAATGAGCAGTTCTTC	CASSDGHPSYNEQFF
TRBV28	-	-	TRBJ1-2	TGTGCCAGCTCGGAGGGTACATCAGCTAACTATGGCTACACCTTC	CASSEGTSANYGYTF
TRBV28	TRBD2	-	TRBJ2-2	TGTTGGGGACTAAACACCGGGGAGCTGTTTTTT	CWGLNTGELFF
TRBV14	TRBD1	-	TRBJ1-6	TGTGCCAGCAGTCAGACAGGGTACTCACCCCTCCACTTT	CASSQTGYSPLHF
TRBV6-1	-	-	TRBJ1-4	TGTGCCAGCAGTGAAGCTGTACGGGGGGGAAAACTGTTTTTT	CASSEAVRGGKLFF
TRBV19	TRBD1	once	TRBJ1-1	TGTGCCAGTAGTACCCGGACAGGGACCCACATGAACACTGAAGCTTTCTTT	CASSTRTGTHMNTEAFF
TRBV27	TRBD1	-	TRBJ2-1	TGTGCCAGCAGTCAGAGAAGGACAGGGTTAAGCTCCTACAATGAGCAGTTCTTC	CASSQRRTGLSSYNEQFF
TRBV7-9	-	-	TRBJ1-4	TGTGCCAGCAGCGGGGGCCGAACTAATGAAAAACTGTTTTTT	CASSGGRTNEKLFF
TRBV14	-	-	TRBJ2-5	TGTGCCAGCAGCCAATCGGTGGTTTTCGAGACCCAGTACTTC	CASSQSVVFETQYF